The rows below give T cell receptor beta chains drawn from one sample of a study of radiotherapy plus CTLA-4 blockade in lung cancer. The table came from immunoSEQ multiplex PCR; TCRdb's copy has only in-frame clones and leaves some out. The table includes approximately 57,000 clones, about 80% detected once. Sequencing used peripheral blood, obtained from a patient treated with radiotherapy plus ipilimumab. These receptors were collected from a human donor with non-small cell lung cancer whose response to radiotherapy plus ipilimumab could not be evaluated. Each CDR3 is given with its conserved first and last residue. The D gene is left open where the match is weak. Expanded clones are given a class, and other clones once, few, many or no size at all.

d_call: .
clone_size: .
v_call: TRBV25-1
j_call: TRBJ2-3
cdr3_nt: TGTGCCAGCAAACGGGGTCCAGATACGCAGTATTTT
cdr3_aa: CASKRGPDTQYF

d_call: TRBD1
clone_size: .
v_call: TRBV19
j_call: TRBJ1-2
cdr3_nt: TGTGCCAGTAGTACCCCGGGCCAGGGGGACGGCTACACCTTC
cdr3_aa: CASSTPGQGDGYTF

d_call: TRBD2
clone_size: .
v_call: TRBV27
j_call: TRBJ2-1
cdr3_nt: TGTGCCAGCAGCGACTATCCTATTCTAGCGGGGGTAGGAGATGAGCAGTTCTTC
cdr3_aa: CASSDYPILAGVGDEQFF

d_call: TRBD2
clone_size: .
v_call: TRBV7-2
j_call: TRBJ2-2
cdr3_nt: TGTGCCAGCAGCTTAGGGGTTAGCGGGTGGATGAACACCGGGGAGCTGTTTTTT
cdr3_aa: CASSLGVSGWMNTGELFF

d_call: .
clone_size: .
v_call: TRBV27
j_call: TRBJ1-1
cdr3_nt: TGTGCCAGCAGTTTATACAGGCGGGGCACTGAAGCTTTCTTT
cdr3_aa: CASSLYRRGTEAFF

d_call: .
clone_size: .
v_call: TRBV27
j_call: TRBJ2-1
cdr3_nt: TGTGCCAGCAGTTTATTGGAGGGGCTGAAATACAATGAGCAGTTCTTC
cdr3_aa: CASSLLEGLKYNEQFF

d_call: TRBD2
clone_size: .
v_call: TRBV18
j_call: TRBJ2-3
cdr3_nt: TGTGCCAGCTCACCAACCCCGACTAGCGGGAGTAGAGATACGCAGTATTTT
cdr3_aa: CASSPTPTSGSRDTQYF

d_call: .
clone_size: .
v_call: TRBV5-6
j_call: TRBJ2-7
cdr3_nt: TGTGCCAGCAGCTTGGACCCCAGACCTTCGACGGGCGAGCAGTACTTC
cdr3_aa: CASSLDPRPSTGEQYF

d_call: .
clone_size: .
v_call: TRBV7-8
j_call: TRBJ2-1
cdr3_nt: TGTGCCAGCAGCTTAGCGGCGGGCACGAGCTCCTACAATGAGCAGTTCTTC
cdr3_aa: CASSLAAGTSSYNEQFF

d_call: .
clone_size: .
v_call: TRBV13
j_call: TRBJ1-5
cdr3_nt: TGTGCCAGCAGCTCCGGGGGGTGGGGAAGCAATCAGCCCCAGCATTTT
cdr3_aa: CASSSGGWGSNQPQHF

d_call: .
clone_size: .
v_call: TRBV6-4
j_call: TRBJ2-3
cdr3_nt: TGTGCCAGCAGTGCCAGCATAACAGGAACAGATACGCAGTATTTT
cdr3_aa: CASSASITGTDTQYF

d_call: TRBD1
clone_size: .
v_call: TRBV5-4
j_call: TRBJ1-1
cdr3_nt: TGTGCCAGCAGCTTGGGACAGGGGGGGAACACTGAAGCTTTCTTT
cdr3_aa: CASSLGQGGNTEAFF

d_call: TRBD1
clone_size: .
v_call: TRBV29-1
j_call: TRBJ2-7
cdr3_nt: TGCAGCGTTATCTTGGGACAGGGATCCTACGAGCAGTACTTC
cdr3_aa: CSVILGQGSYEQYF

d_call: TRBD1
clone_size: .
v_call: TRBV5-1
j_call: TRBJ2-5
cdr3_nt: TGCGCCAGCAGCTCCGGGGGACAGGGGGAAGAGACCCAGTACTTC
cdr3_aa: CASSSGGQGEETQYF

d_call: TRBD2
clone_size: .
v_call: TRBV7-2
j_call: TRBJ2-1
cdr3_nt: TGTGCCAGCAGCAAACTAGCGGGAGGGGTCAATGAGCAGTTCTTC
cdr3_aa: CASSKLAGGVNEQFF

d_call: TRBD1
clone_size: .
v_call: TRBV7-2
j_call: TRBJ1-1
cdr3_nt: TGTGCCAGCAGCCCCCAAGGGGGCAGGACTGAAGCTTTCTTT
cdr3_aa: CASSPQGGRTEAFF

d_call: TRBD2
clone_size: .
v_call: TRBV9
j_call: TRBJ2-7
cdr3_nt: TGTGCCAGCAGCGCCGGACTAGCGGGTACCTCCTACGAGCAGTACTTC
cdr3_aa: CASSAGLAGTSYEQYF

d_call: .
clone_size: .
v_call: TRBV18
j_call: TRBJ2-7
cdr3_nt: TGTGCCAGCTCACCAACGGCCTACGAGCAGTACTTC
cdr3_aa: CASSPTAYEQYF

d_call: TRBD1
clone_size: .
v_call: TRBV19
j_call: TRBJ2-7
cdr3_nt: TGTGCCAGTAGTACCGACAGGGTCCCAACCTACGAGCAGTACTTC
cdr3_aa: CASSTDRVPTYEQYF

d_call: .
clone_size: .
v_call: TRBV5-1
j_call: TRBJ2-2
cdr3_nt: TGCGCCAGCAGCCCGACGACTTTAAACACCGGGGAGCTGTTTTTT
cdr3_aa: CASSPTTLNTGELFF

d_call: .
clone_size: .
v_call: TRBV20-1
j_call: TRBJ2-3
cdr3_nt: TGCAGTGCTAGATCCGGGGGGCAGTATTTT
cdr3_aa: CSARSGGQYF

d_call: .
clone_size: .
v_call: TRBV6-1
j_call: TRBJ2-3
cdr3_nt: TGTGCCAGCAGCCGTCTCACAGATACGCAGTATTTT
cdr3_aa: CASSRLTDTQYF

d_call: TRBD2
clone_size: .
v_call: TRBV6-5
j_call: TRBJ2-1
cdr3_nt: TGTGCCACCAGAAAGCGGGAGGGATACAATGAGCAGTTCTTC
cdr3_aa: CATRKREGYNEQFF

d_call: .
clone_size: .
v_call: TRBV28
j_call: TRBJ2-7
cdr3_nt: TGTGCCAGCAGTTTAGCGGGGTTTCTTTCCTACGAGCAGTACTTC
cdr3_aa: CASSLAGFLSYEQYF

d_call: TRBD2
clone_size: .
v_call: TRBV7-6
j_call: TRBJ2-1
cdr3_nt: TGTGCCAGCAGCCTAGGGGCTAGCGGGCACAATGAGCAGTTCTTC
cdr3_aa: CASSLGASGHNEQFF

d_call: TRBD2
clone_size: .
v_call: TRBV7-2
j_call: TRBJ2-1
cdr3_nt: TGTGCCAGCAGCTTAGTAGCGGGGGGGTTATACAATGAGCAGTTCTTC
cdr3_aa: CASSLVAGGLYNEQFF

d_call: .
clone_size: .
v_call: TRBV27
j_call: TRBJ1-1
cdr3_nt: TGTGCCAGCAGTCTACAGTTAGGGGCTGAAGCTTTCTTT
cdr3_aa: CASSLQLGAEAFF

d_call: .
clone_size: few
v_call: TRBV29-1
j_call: TRBJ1-3
cdr3_nt: TGCAGCGTTCTCCTTCCTGGAAACACCATATATTTT
cdr3_aa: CSVLLPGNTIYF

d_call: TRBD1
clone_size: .
v_call: TRBV12-5
j_call: TRBJ1-1
cdr3_nt: TGTGCTAGTGGGAGGACAGGAAAGAACACTGAAGCTTTCTTT
cdr3_aa: CASGRTGKNTEAFF

d_call: TRBD1
clone_size: few
v_call: TRBV2
j_call: TRBJ1-2
cdr3_nt: TGTGCCAGCAGTGAAACAGGGGGCATCGTAGGGTATGGCTACACCTTC
cdr3_aa: CASSETGGIVGYGYTF

d_call: TRBD1
clone_size: few
v_call: TRBV4-3
j_call: TRBJ1-2
cdr3_nt: TGCGCCAGCAGCCAAGATGGTCGGGACAGCTATGGCTACACCTTC
cdr3_aa: CASSQDGRDSYGYTF

d_call: .
clone_size: .
v_call: TRBV10-3
j_call: TRBJ1-3
cdr3_nt: TGTGCCGCCACAGGGAGCTCTGGAAACACCATATATTTT
cdr3_aa: CAATGSSGNTIYF

d_call: .
clone_size: .
v_call: TRBV7-9
j_call: TRBJ1-1
cdr3_nt: TGTGCCAGCAGCTACCAACAGAGTAAAGCTTTCTTT
cdr3_aa: CASSYQQSKAFF

d_call: .
clone_size: .
v_call: TRBV5-1
j_call: TRBJ2-1
cdr3_nt: TGCGCCAGCAGCTTGGGTGGCAGTTCCTACAATGAGCAGTTCTTC
cdr3_aa: CASSLGGSSYNEQFF

d_call: .
clone_size: .
v_call: TRBV7-2
j_call: TRBJ1-1
cdr3_nt: TGTGCCAGCAGTCTAGCGGGGATGAACACTGAAGCTTTCTTT
cdr3_aa: CASSLAGMNTEAFF

d_call: .
clone_size: few
v_call: TRBV4-3
j_call: TRBJ1-1
cdr3_nt: TGCGCCAGCAGCCAAGGACAGAACACTGAAGCTTTCTTT
cdr3_aa: CASSQGQNTEAFF

d_call: .
clone_size: .
v_call: TRBV27
j_call: TRBJ2-1
cdr3_nt: TGTGCCAGCAGAATAATATCTTCTTTGGCGGGGTACAATGAGCAGTTCTTC
cdr3_aa: CASRIISSLAGYNEQFF

d_call: .
clone_size: .
v_call: TRBV28
j_call: TRBJ2-3
cdr3_nt: TGTGCCAGCCGATTTACAGGACCCAAAGGCGCAGATACGCAGTATTTT
cdr3_aa: CASRFTGPKGADTQYF

d_call: TRBD1
clone_size: few
v_call: TRBV5-6
j_call: TRBJ2-7
cdr3_nt: TGTGCCAGCAGCGAGGACAGGGACGAGCAGTACTTC
cdr3_aa: CASSEDRDEQYF

d_call: TRBD1
clone_size: .
v_call: TRBV5-4
j_call: TRBJ1-3
cdr3_nt: TGTGCCAGCAGCTTACAGGGGACGGGAAACACCATATATTTT
cdr3_aa: CASSLQGTGNTIYF

d_call: .
clone_size: .
v_call: TRBV29-1
j_call: TRBJ2-1
cdr3_nt: TGCAGCGTTTCAAATGAGCAGTTCTTC
cdr3_aa: CSVSNEQFF